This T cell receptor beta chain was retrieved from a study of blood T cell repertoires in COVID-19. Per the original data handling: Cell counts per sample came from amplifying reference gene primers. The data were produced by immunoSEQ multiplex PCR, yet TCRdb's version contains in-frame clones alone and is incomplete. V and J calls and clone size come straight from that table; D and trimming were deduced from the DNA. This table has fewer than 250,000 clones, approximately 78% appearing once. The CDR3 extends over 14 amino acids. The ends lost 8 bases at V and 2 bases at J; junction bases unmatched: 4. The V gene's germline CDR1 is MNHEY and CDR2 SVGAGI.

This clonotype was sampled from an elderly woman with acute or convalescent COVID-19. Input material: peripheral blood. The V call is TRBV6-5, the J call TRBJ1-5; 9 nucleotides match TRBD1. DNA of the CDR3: TGTGCCAGCGCGGACAGGGGCGGCAATCAGCCCCAGCATTTT. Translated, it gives CASADRGGNQPQHF.